The entry below gives a single T cell receptor beta chain sequence along with its context. Its antigen is as yet unknown. Germline and junction disagree at one end, which may indicate a read error. The entry originates in a study of Graves' ophthalmopathy and Graves' hyperthyroidism. General study points: Researchers report that a 13-signature model separated ophthalmopathy from stable hyperthyroidism, posting under 90% sensitivity and roughly 80% specificity. The model flagged ophthalmopathy progression at 65% to 71% sensitivity and under 75% specificity.

Disease in donors with ophthalmopathy had moderate-to-severe activity, CAS ≥3, NOSPECS ≥4 and under 3 months' duration. RNA transcripts provided the template for amplifying TCR beta CDR3 regions. First-round RT-PCR employed HTBI primers, with a second-round multiplex PCR after it. MiXCR, applied by TCRdb to the multiplex PCR reads, yields one record per CDR3 protein. The sample holds about 220,000 distinct CDR3 sequences, 20% to 25% seen once. The germline CDR1 and CDR2 sequences are SEHNR and FQNEAQ (reference sequence). The CDR3 contains 12 residues. The sequence came from a woman in her 50s with Graves' ophthalmopathy. Source material: peripheral blood. The J gene is TRBJ1-1, the V gene TRBV7-9, with D hard to call. CDR3 nucleotides: TGTGCCAGCAGCTTAGCCAGCTCTGACGCTTTCTTT. Protein sequence: CASSLASSDAFF. The variable domain in full, with the rest retrieved from reference TRBV7-9 and TRBJ1-1, is DTGVSQNPRHKITKRGQNVTFRCDPISEHNRLYWYRQTLGQGPEFLTYFQNEAQLEKSRLLSDRFSAERPKGSFSTLEIQRTEQGDSAMYLCASSLASSDAFFGQGTRLTVV.